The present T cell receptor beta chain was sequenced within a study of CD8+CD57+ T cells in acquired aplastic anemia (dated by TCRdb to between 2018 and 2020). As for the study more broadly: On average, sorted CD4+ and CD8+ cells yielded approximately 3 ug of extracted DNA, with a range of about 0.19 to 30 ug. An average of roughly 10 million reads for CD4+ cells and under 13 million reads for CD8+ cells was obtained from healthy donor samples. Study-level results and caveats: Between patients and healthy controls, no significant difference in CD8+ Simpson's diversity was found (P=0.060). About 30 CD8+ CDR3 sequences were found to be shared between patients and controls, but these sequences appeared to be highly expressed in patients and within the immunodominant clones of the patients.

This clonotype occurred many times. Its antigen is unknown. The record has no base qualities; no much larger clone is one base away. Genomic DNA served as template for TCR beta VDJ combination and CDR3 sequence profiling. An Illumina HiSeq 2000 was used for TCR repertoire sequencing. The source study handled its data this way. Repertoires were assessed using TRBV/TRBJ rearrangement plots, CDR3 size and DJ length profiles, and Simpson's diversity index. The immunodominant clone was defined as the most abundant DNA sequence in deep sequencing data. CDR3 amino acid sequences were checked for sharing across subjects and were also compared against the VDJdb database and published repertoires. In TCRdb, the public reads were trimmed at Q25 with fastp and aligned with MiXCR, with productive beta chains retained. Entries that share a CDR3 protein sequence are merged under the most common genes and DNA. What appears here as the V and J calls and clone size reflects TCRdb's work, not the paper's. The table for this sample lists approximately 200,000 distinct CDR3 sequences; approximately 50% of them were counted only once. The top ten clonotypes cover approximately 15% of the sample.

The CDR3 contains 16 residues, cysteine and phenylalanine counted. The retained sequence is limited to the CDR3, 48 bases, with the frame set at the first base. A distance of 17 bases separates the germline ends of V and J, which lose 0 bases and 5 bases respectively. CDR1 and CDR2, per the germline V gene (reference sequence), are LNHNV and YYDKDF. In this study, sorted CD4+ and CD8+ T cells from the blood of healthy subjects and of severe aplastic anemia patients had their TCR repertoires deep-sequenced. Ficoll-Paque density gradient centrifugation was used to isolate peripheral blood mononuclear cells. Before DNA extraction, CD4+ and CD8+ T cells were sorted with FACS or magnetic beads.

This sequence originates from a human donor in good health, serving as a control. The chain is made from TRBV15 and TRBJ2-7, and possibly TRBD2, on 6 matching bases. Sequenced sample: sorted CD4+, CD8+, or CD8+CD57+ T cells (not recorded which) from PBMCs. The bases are TGTGCCACCAGCAGAGATCAACTAGCTTCCTTCAACGAGCAGTACTTC. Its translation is CATSRDQLASFNEQYF.